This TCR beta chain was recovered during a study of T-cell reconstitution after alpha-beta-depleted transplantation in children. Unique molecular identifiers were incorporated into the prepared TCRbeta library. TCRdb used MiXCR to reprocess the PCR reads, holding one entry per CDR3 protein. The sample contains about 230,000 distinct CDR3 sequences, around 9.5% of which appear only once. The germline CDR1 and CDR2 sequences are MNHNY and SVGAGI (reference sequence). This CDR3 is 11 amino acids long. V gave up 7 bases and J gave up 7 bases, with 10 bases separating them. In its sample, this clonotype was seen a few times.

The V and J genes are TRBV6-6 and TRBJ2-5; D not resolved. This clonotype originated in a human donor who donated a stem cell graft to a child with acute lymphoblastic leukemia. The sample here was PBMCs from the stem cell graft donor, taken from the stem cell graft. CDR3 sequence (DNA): TGTGCCAGCACCACCGGGTGGACCCAGTACTTC. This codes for CASTTGWTQYF.